A selection of T cell receptor beta chains follows, all from one sample in a study of blood T cell repertoires in COVID-19. Only in-frame clones appear in the TCRdb table, and some are missing; sequencing was by immunoSEQ multiplex PCR. Of under 250,000 clones listed, around 83% were seen once; the top ten hold about 2%. Sequenced sample: peripheral blood. The receptors were sampled from a man under 40 who had recovered from COVID-19. Both conserved end residues are part of each CDR3. The D gene is left open where the match is weak. A clone size is listed for some rows: how often the clone was seen (once, few, many), or a class if it is expanded.

D	V	J	size	DNA	CDR3
TRBD2	TRBV5-8	TRBJ2-1	.	TGTGCCAGCAGCTTGGGGGATAGCGGGGGGCCCTTTAATGAGCAGTTCTTC	CASSLGDSGGPFNEQFF
.	TRBV5-1	TRBJ1-2	.	TGCGCCAGCAGCGCCAAGGACTTAGGAGCTAACTATGGCTACACCTTC	CASSAKDLGANYGYTF
TRBD2	TRBV3-1/TRBV3-2	TRBJ2-5	.	TGTGCCAGCAGCCAATTCGGTAGCGGGCCGAAAGAGACCCAGTACTTC	CASSQFGSGPKETQYF
TRBD1	TRBV12-3/TRBV12-4	TRBJ2-7	.	TGTGCCAGCAGGCGAGGACAGGATTACGAGCAGTACTTC	CASRRGQDYEQYF
TRBD2	TRBV12-3/TRBV12-4	TRBJ2-1	.	TGTGCCAGCAGAGCGGGGACTGAGCAGTTCTTC	CASRAGTEQFF
.	TRBV5-1	TRBJ2-2	.	TGCGCCAGCAGCTTGGACCCTAACAGGGTTTACAGCGGGGAGCTGTTTTTT	CASSLDPNRVYSGELFF
TRBD2	TRBV5-1	TRBJ2-3	.	TGCGCCAGCAGCCGGGGAGGGGATCTCGGGGGCACAGATACGCAGTATTTT	CASSRGGDLGGTDTQYF
.	TRBV18	TRBJ1-5	.	TGTGCCAGCTCGCTCGGAGTTAGCAATCAGCCCCAGCATTTT	CASSLGVSNQPQHF
.	TRBV7-2	TRBJ1-2	once	TGTGCCAGCAGCCGAGATGGGGCCGATGGCTACACCTTC	CASSRDGADGYTF
.	TRBV27	TRBJ1-5	few	TGTGCCAGCAGTACCCGGACAGATCAGCCCCAGCATTTT	CASSTRTDQPQHF
TRBD2	TRBV7-3	TRBJ2-1	few	TGTGCCAGCAGCGCCGCAGGGACTAGTATCGATGAGCAGTTCTTC	CASSAAGTSIDEQFF
.	TRBV11-1	TRBJ1-6	.	TGTGCCAGCAGCCTATCAGACAATTTTGGGCCCTCACCCCTCCACTTT	CASSLSDNFGPSPLHF
TRBD1	TRBV5-4	TRBJ2-3	.	TGTGCCAGCAGCTTACAGGGGGCAGCAGATACGCAGTATTTT	CASSLQGAADTQYF
.	TRBV12-5	TRBJ2-7	.	TGTGCTAGTGGTACTGGGGGGATTTCCTACGAGCAGTACTTC	CASGTGGISYEQYF
.	TRBV5-6	TRBJ1-1	.	TGTGCCAGCAGCCAAACAGGGAGTTCGGCTTTCTTT	CASSQTGSSAFF
.	TRBV19	TRBJ1-1	once	TGTGCCAGCCGGCGGGGGGTACCGTACACTGAAGCTTTCTTT	CASRRGVPYTEAFF
TRBD1	TRBV5-1	TRBJ1-6	.	TGCGCCAGCAGCTTGAGTGGGACAGTGAATTCACCCCTCCACTTT	CASSLSGTVNSPLHF
.	TRBV6-4	TRBJ2-6	many	TGTGCCAGCAGTAGGGGTCCTGGGGCCAACGTCCTGACTTTC	CASSRGPGANVLTF
TRBD2	TRBV2	TRBJ2-1	.	TGTGCCAGCAGGATGGAGGTCGGGGGGGGCCGGAATGAGCAGTTCTTC	CASRMEVGGGRNEQFF
.	TRBV18	TRBJ1-6	.	TGTGCCAGCTCACCTCCGGGATCACCCCTCCACTTT	CASSPPGSPLHF
.	TRBV19	TRBJ2-3	.	TGTGCCAGTAGTATATTCACAGGGGGGGCCACAGATACGCAGTATTTT	CASSIFTGGATDTQYF
.	TRBV10-2	TRBJ1-1	.	TGCGCCAGCTCTTCGGGGAACACTGAAGCTTTCTTT	CASSSGNTEAFF
TRBD1	TRBV6-2/TRBV6-3	TRBJ1-5	.	TGTGCCAGCAGTTACTCGGCCAGGGGGCGTAGTCAGCCCCAGCATTTT	CASSYSARGRSQPQHF
.	TRBV4-2	TRBJ1-2	.	TGTGCCAGCAGCCCTCAATTAGGGGCAGAGTCCGACGGCTACACCTTC	CASSPQLGAESDGYTF
TRBD1	TRBV7-9	TRBJ1-2	.	TGTGCCAGCAGCTTCGACAGGGGTGGTGGCTACACCTTC	CASSFDRGGGYTF
.	TRBV3-1/TRBV3-2	TRBJ2-2	few	TGTGCCAGCAGCCAAGTCAGGCCGGCGAACACCGGGGAGCTGTTTTTT	CASSQVRPANTGELFF
TRBD1	TRBV6-6	TRBJ1-1	.	TGTGCCAGCAGTGCCGGGACAGGAGGGGAAGCTTTCTTT	CASSAGTGGEAFF
.	TRBV14	TRBJ2-1	many	TGTGCCAGCAGCCGTAACAGGTACCCAGAGCAGTTCTTC	CASSRNRYPEQFF
TRBD2	TRBV7-2	TRBJ2-2	once	TGTGCCAGCAGCTTAGGACTAGCGGGGGACGGGGAGCTGTTTTTT	CASSLGLAGDGELFF
TRBD2	TRBV7-8	TRBJ2-5	.	TGTGCCAGCAGCGGCCGACTAGCGGGGGGCGGAGAGACCCAGTACTTC	CASSGRLAGGGETQYF
TRBD1	TRBV5-5	TRBJ1-4	.	TGTGCCAGCAGCGACCGGGACAGAGAAATGGAAAAACTGTTTTTT	CASSDRDREMEKLFF
.	TRBV4-1	TRBJ1-5	.	TGCGCCAGCAGCCCTGGACAGTTGAAAAATAGCAATCAGCCCCAGCATTTT	CASSPGQLKNSNQPQHF
TRBD1	TRBV5-4	TRBJ2-1	.	TGTGCCAGCAGCTTACAGGGGGCTGGTGAGCAGTTCTTC	CASSLQGAGEQFF
TRBD2	TRBV24-1	TRBJ2-2	.	TGTGCCACCAGTGACCCGACTAGCGGGGGGTACGGGGAGCTGTTTTTT	CATSDPTSGGYGELFF
TRBD1	TRBV9	TRBJ2-3	.	TGTGCCAGCAGCCCGGGACAGGGAGTAGATACGCAGTATTTT	CASSPGQGVDTQYF
.	TRBV9	TRBJ2-5	few	TGTGCCAGCAGCACTCAGGGATTCGAGACCCAGTACTTC	CASSTQGFETQYF
TRBD1	TRBV6-5	TRBJ1-4	few	TGTGCCAGCAGTATACAACAGGGGGTAGGGGAAAAACTGTTTTTT	CASSIQQGVGEKLFF
TRBD1	TRBV10-3	TRBJ1-3	.	TGTGCCATCAGTCCTCTGGGTCCGGGACAGGGTGCCCACACCATATATTTT	CAISPLGPGQGAHTIYF
.	TRBV19	TRBJ1-1	.	TGTGCCAGTAGGGCGGGTTGGGAGACTGAAGCTTTCTTT	CASRAGWETEAFF
.	TRBV12-3/TRBV12-4	TRBJ1-1	.	TGTGCCACAGCGATCACTTTTGAAGCTTTCTTT	CATAITFEAFF
.	TRBV5-1	TRBJ1-6	once	TGCGCCAGCAGCTTGGCTTATGGCCAGGGTTCCGATTCACCCCTCCACTTT	CASSLAYGQGSDSPLHF
.	TRBV27	TRBJ2-3	.	TGTGCCAGCAGTTTATTTTGGGGACTTGATACGCAGTATTTT	CASSLFWGLDTQYF
.	TRBV19	TRBJ2-3	.	TGTGCCAGTAGTACCGGGACAAGACTTGGCACAGATACGCAGTATTTT	CASSTGTRLGTDTQYF
TRBD1	TRBV11-1	TRBJ1-1	.	TGTGCCAGCAGCTTTTCAGGACAGGACCACACTGAAGCTTTCTTT	CASSFSGQDHTEAFF
.	TRBV12-5	TRBJ2-5	.	TGTGCTAGTGGTTTAAGGGGGACACAGACCCAGTACTTC	CASGLRGTQTQYF
TRBD1	TRBV19	TRBJ1-1	many	TGTGCCAGTACCTTTTCGAGGACAGGGGCGGTGAGCACTGAAGCTTTCTTT	CASTFSRTGAVSTEAFF
.	TRBV2	TRBJ2-6	.	TGTGCCAGCAGTGATAGGAGCGCCGGGGCCAACGTCCTGACTTTC	CASSDRSAGANVLTF
.	TRBV7-3	TRBJ2-2	.	TGTGCCAGCAGCTTACCACAATCGAACACCGGGGAGCTGTTTTTT	CASSLPQSNTGELFF